This TCR beta chain comes out of a study of response to subunit inactivated influenza vaccine (dated by TCRdb to 2017 to 2018). Study-level background: Deep quantitative T cell receptor repertoire profiling was used in the study to track responses to a trivalent subunit inactivated influenza vaccine.

Library prep was done by RT-PCR. The instrument given in TCRdb is Illumina HiSeq 2500. TCRdb cleaned the public reads at Q25 with fastp, built clones with MiXCR and kept in-frame beta chains. A single entry per CDR3 protein holds the most common genes and DNA from its merged rows. The sample table holds 500,000 or so distinct CDR3 sequences, of which approximately 15% were seen once. Together, the top ten hold over 2.5% of the sample. Study-wide findings and limitations: The authors suggested that each seasonal influenza vaccination may recruit only a limited number of new T cells.

V is cut by 0 bases and J by 5 bases, and the space between the germline ends is 8 bases. Counted from cysteine to phenylalanine, this CDR3 has 14 amino acids. The read is trimmed to its CDR3 DNA, 42 bases read in frame from base 1. CDR1 and CDR2 were assigned from the germline V gene as LGHNA and YNFKEQ. This clonotype was detected a few times. Its recognized antigen is unknown. No per-base quality is available; no much larger clone lies one base away. The rearranged chain carries TRBV4-2 and TRBJ2-1; no D gene can be assigned with confidence. Sequences were derived from CD4+ T cells sorted from PBMCs, sampled roughly 24 months after vaccination. The TCR comes from a man aged 45 to 75 who received an inactivated influenza vaccine. Donor details come from another sample of the same person, matched by shared clones. DNA sequence: TGTGCCAGCAGCCAAGAGCTTCTAAACAATGAGCAGTTCTTC. Translated, this gives CASSQELLNNEQFF.